Presented here are 28 T cell receptor beta chains from one specimen sequenced in a study of T cell repertoires in cytomegalovirus infection. One entry per CDR3 protein, called by TCRdb with MiXCR from the reads. The repertoire includes 490,000 or so distinct CDR3 sequences, approximately 11% of them detected once, and 10% to 13% sits in the top ten. Sequencing used PBMCs. These receptors came from a human donor in good health (CMV status not recorded). Some clones in this sample may be carry-over from other donors' samples.

This clonotype was observed many times. V usage is TRBV7-2 and J usage is TRBJ1-5; a possible D gene is TRBD1 (6 bases). The CDR3 is 15 amino acids. From germline, CDR1 is SGHTA and CDR2 FQGNSA. V was cut by 2 bases and J by 4 bases, with 12 bases left in between. CDR3 sequence (DNA): TGTGCCAGCAGCTTAAGGGGGGCCTTTAATCAGCCCCAGCATTTT. Translated: CASSLRGAFNQPQHF.

This chain uses TRBV5-6 with TRBJ2-2; no definite D call. Germline V lookup: CDR1 SGHDT, CDR2 YYEEEE. V lost 1 base and J 4 bases, leaving 8 bases between the germline ends. The CDR3 runs 14 residues. Written as DNA, the CDR3 is TGTGCCAGCAGCTTGTTGTCCCCCACCGGGGAGCTGTTTTTT. This codes for CASSLLSPTGELFF.

This clonotype was observed many times. J is TRBJ1-5 and V is TRBV7-2; the match to TRBD1 covers 8 bases. Germline values: CDR1 SGHTA, CDR2 FQGNSA. V gave up 5 bases and J gave up 6 bases; unmatched junction bases: 9. The CDR3 spans 15 residues. The CDR3, as DNA: TGTGCCAGCAGCCCGGACGGACAGGGTGGTCAGCCCCAGCATTTT. Translated, it gives CASSPDGQGGQPQHF.

As concerns this clonotype: A much larger clone lies one base from this, so it may be a read error. The CDR3 sequence is CASSLIRTDYEQYF. The CDR3 DNA reads as TGTGCCAGCAGTCTCATCCGAACCGACTACGAGCAGTACTTC. The V call is TRBV11-2, the J call TRBJ2-7; no clear D. The germline CDR1 and CDR2 sequences are SGHAT and FQNNGV. With 6 bases removed from V and 3 bases from J, the gap between germline ends came to 15 bases. CDR3 size: 14 residues.

This clonotype was observed many times. The CDR3 loop is CASRGFSGDYYGYTF. The CDR3 bases are TGTGCCAGCAGAGGGTTCTCAGGGGACTACTATGGCTACACCTTC. The chain combines TRBV28 with TRBJ1-2; possible D gene TRBD1, 6 bases. The ends were cut back, 6 bases at V and 3 bases at J, with 17 bases in the middle. Germline CDR1 MDHEN, CDR2 SYDVKM. CDR3 length: 15 amino acids.

This clonotype has a count of ten or more. V is TRBV12-5 and J is TRBJ1-1; 9 bases match TRBD1. Germline CDR1 reads LGHNT; CDR2 reads FRNRAP. V lost 5 bases to trimming and J lost 1 base; unmatched junction nucleotides: 5. The CDR3 totals 15 residues. The CDR3 loop reads CASGTGQGGNTEAFF. CDR3 coding DNA: TGTGCTAGTGGTACGGGACAGGGAGGGAACACTGAAGCTTTCTTT.

At least ten counts were recorded for this clonotype. CDR3 nucleotides: TGTGCCAGCAGCGGAGGGTGGGGGACTGAAGCTTTCTTT. Residues: CASSGGWGTEAFF. The chain couples TRBV6-4 to TRBJ1-1; TRBD1 might be the D (5 bases). Germline V lookup: CDR1 MRHNA, CDR2 SNTAGT. Trimming removed 6 bases from V and 5 bases from J, with 13 bases in between. CDR3 length: 13 amino acids.

This clonotype was detected a few times. The chain couples TRBV19 to TRBJ2-7; D is possibly TRBD1 (6 bases). Trimming cost V 5 bases and J 3 bases, with 11 bases left between them. Germline V gene lookup returns CDR1 LNHDA and CDR2 SQIVND (reference sequence). The CDR3 totals 13 residues. The CDR3 reads CASSPGQIYEQYF. The CDR3 DNA sequence: TGTGCCAGTAGTCCTGGACAGATCTACGAGCAGTACTTC.

This clonotype has a handful of counts. This sequence joins TRBV2 and TRBJ1-5; no definite D call. Trimming cost V 4 bases and J 0 bases, with 7 bases left between them. This CDR3 is 14 amino acids long. Germline V CDR1 and CDR2: SNHLY, FYNNEI. Here the CDR3 DNA reads TGTGCCAGCAGTGCCCCATATAGCAATCAGCCCCAGCATTTT. Translation: CASSAPYSNQPQHF.

At least ten counts were recorded for this clonotype. The rearrangement uses TRBV11-2 and TRBJ2-7; TRBD2 is a possible D gene (7 bases). Trimming shortened V by 1 base and J by 7 bases, and 14 bases separated the two germline ends. CDR3 size: 14 residues. In germline, CDR1 is SGHAT, CDR2 FQNNGV. CDR3 coding DNA: TGTGCCAGCAGCTTAGTAAGGGGGAGGGGTGAGCAGTACTTC. Encoded protein: CASSLVRGRGEQYF.

This rearrangement joins TRBV20-1 to TRBJ2-7, with 10 bases identical to TRBD2. CDR3 size: 13 residues. V shed 4 bases and J 3 bases; nucleotides not matched to a gene: 3. The germline V gene has CDR1 DFQATT and CDR2 SNEGSKA (reference sequence). This chain's CDR3 is CSAIAGGSYEQYF. The DNA of the CDR3 is TGCAGTGCTATAGCGGGAGGCAGCTACGAGCAGTACTTC.

The rearrangement links TRBV29-1 to TRBJ1-4; 7 nucleotides agree with TRBD1. J was trimmed by 10 bases and V by 2 bases; bases with no gene match: 4. The CDR3 contains 12 residues. Germline-derived CDR1 and CDR2 are SQVTM and ANQGSEA. The CDR3 region is CSVERGGGKLFF. The CDR3 region has the DNA TGCAGCGTTGAAAGAGGGGGCGGAAAACTGTTTTTT. The full variable domain, its missing parts supplied by reference TRBV29-1 and TRBJ1-4, is SAVISQKPSRDICQRGTSLTIQCQVDSQVTMMFWYRQQPGQSLTLIATANQGSEATYESGFVIDKFPISRPNLTFSTLTVSNMSPEDSSIYLCSVERGGGKLFFGSGTQLSVL.

This clonotype turned up a few times. The rearrangement joins TRBV5-6 to TRBJ2-3; the D gene is possibly TRBD2 (5 bases). V shed 5 bases and J shed 2 bases, with 9 bases lying between them. This CDR3 is 13 amino acids long. From germline, CDR1 is SGHDT and CDR2 YYEEEE. The CDR3 protein is CASRRVLTDTQYF. DNA for the CDR3: TGTGCCAGCAGGAGGGTCCTCACAGATACGCAGTATTTT.

This clonotype came up a few times. The chain combines TRBV2 with TRBJ1-1; D call uncertain. Germline CDR1 SNHLY, CDR2 FYNNEI. Trimming left V 1 base short and J 8 bases short, with 14 bases between. CDR3 length equals 14 residues. CDR3 in DNA: TGTGCCAGCAGTGAAGTTGAGGTTTGGGAAGAAGCTTTCTTT. Its translation: CASSEVEVWEEAFF.

The chain is built from TRBV4-2 and TRBJ1-5; possibly TRBD1 for D (6 bases). Trimming removed 0 bases from V and 6 bases from J, with 15 bases in between. Germline assignment: CDR1 LGHNA and CDR2 YNFKEQ. The CDR3 totals 16 residues. CDR3 coding DNA: TGTGCCAGCAGCCAAGATCCGGGGACGGGGGCTCAGCCCCAGCATTTT. Its protein is CASSQDPGTGAQPQHF.

This clonotype was seen at least ten times. The rearrangement links TRBV7-8 to TRBJ1-1; D gene ambiguous. Germline V gene data show CDR1 as SGHVS and CDR2 as FQNEAQ. The CDR3 has 12 amino acids. V lost 0 bases to trimming and J lost 8 bases, with 7 bases between them. The CDR3 region is CASSLAGWEAFF. The CDR3 DNA sequence: TGTGCCAGCAGCTTAGCCGGTTGGGAAGCTTTCTTT.

This clonotype was detected only a few times. The V and J genes are TRBV18 and TRBJ2-2, with 14 bases aligning to TRBD2. Germline V lookup: CDR1 KGHSH, CDR2 LQKENI. J lost 0 bases, V lost 5 bases, and 2 bases had no gene match. This CDR3 is 17 amino acids long. CDR3 sequence: CASSTTSGRANTGELFF. DNA for the CDR3: TGTGCCAGCTCAACGACTAGCGGGAGGGCGAACACCGGGGAGCTGTTTTTT.

There are many counts of this clonotype. The rearrangement uses TRBV12-5 and TRBJ1-1; possibly TRBD1 for D (5 bases). Germline V gene data show CDR1 as LGHNT and CDR2 as FRNRAP. The CDR3 is made up of 12 amino acids. The V and J ends lost 6 bases and 11 bases respectively, with 16 bases between them. CDR3 amino acids: CASGPDTGQAFF. The CDR3 DNA sequence: TGTGCTAGTGGACCGGACACCGGCCAGGCTTTCTTT.

This clonotype has at least ten counts. The V gene is TRBV11-2, the J gene TRBJ1-2, with no clear D. V was pared by 0 bases and J by 14 bases, with 13 bases between. The CDR3 sequence is 12 residues long. Germline lookup yields CDR1 SGHAT and CDR2 FQNNGV. The CDR3: CASSLDRQVKTF. The CDR3 nucleotides read TGTGCCAGCAGCTTAGATCGGCAAGTTAAAACCTTC.

In this sample, this clonotype turned up many times. The rearrangement uses TRBV4-2 and TRBJ1-1, with D unclear. The CDR3 length is 12 residues. V lost 0 bases and J 6 bases, leaving 5 bases between the germline ends. CDR1 LGHNA and CDR2 YNFKEQ come from the germline V gene. The CDR3 region has the DNA TGTGCCAGCAGCCAAGAGAGCGCTGAAGCTTTCTTT. Translating it yields CASSQESAEAFF.

In its sample, this clonotype was seen many times. V is TRBV27 and J is TRBJ2-1, with TRBD1 as a possible D gene (6 bases). The CDR3 has 16 amino acids. V lost 5 bases to trimming and J lost 1 base, with 15 bases between them. Germline V lookup: CDR1 MNHEY, CDR2 SMNVEV (reference sequence). This CDR3 is CASSSSGTRSYNEQFF. The CDR3 DNA is TGTGCCAGCAGTAGTTCCGGGACAAGGTCCTACAATGAGCAGTTCTTC.

This clonotype was counted ten times or more. The V and J genes are TRBV12-3 or TRBV12-4 and TRBJ2-7, with unresolved D. The V end was cut by 3 bases, the J end by 0 bases, with 9 bases between. The CDR3 sequence is 14 residues long. CDR3 protein: CASSLRTGSYEQYF. The CDR3 nucleotides read TGTGCCAGCAGTTTGAGGACGGGCTCCTACGAGCAGTACTTC.

This clonotype was counted only a few times. The chain links TRBV20-1 to TRBJ1-1; D not certain. The germline V gene has CDR1 DFQATT and CDR2 SNEGSKA (reference sequence). V lost 7 bases, J lost 1 base, and 10 bases lay in between. This CDR3 comprises 12 residues. CDR3 coding DNA: TGCAGTGGGCTAGGGCAGAACACTGAAGCTTTCTTT. This translates into CSGLGQNTEAFF.

The chain uses TRBV20-1 and TRBJ2-5; D gene unclear. Germline-derived CDR1 and CDR2 are DFQATT and SNEGSKA (reference sequence). The CDR3 spans 13 residues. V was cut by 6 bases and J by 5 bases, with 16 bases left in between. DNA of the CDR3: TGCAGTGCCAGTATCTTCACTGGGGAGACCCAGTACTTC. Translation gives CSASIFTGETQYF.

The chain combines TRBV25-1 with TRBJ1-1; perhaps TRBD1 as D (5 bases). V lost 2 bases to trimming and J lost 1 base, with 14 bases between them. Germline V gene sequence: CDR1 MGHDK, CDR2 SYGVNS. CDR3 length: 16 residues. CDR3 coding DNA: TGTGCCAGCAGTGAAGGACCGGGACGTAGGAACACTGAAGCTTTCTTT. Translated, it gives CASSEGPGRRNTEAFF.

This clonotype was detected ten times or more. This chain uses TRBV11-2 with TRBJ2-3, with 7 positions matching TRBD2. CDR3 length equals 13 residues. After removal of 5 bases from V and 6 bases from J, the junction contained 5 bases not matched to a gene. The germline gives CDR1 SGHAT, CDR2 FQNNGV. Here the CDR3 reads CASSTQLADTQYF. CDR3 DNA: TGTGCCAGCAGCACCCAACTAGCGGATACGCAGTATTTT.

This sequence joins TRBV20-1 and TRBJ2-7; TRBD2 matches 7 bases. Trimming removed 1 base from V and 1 base from J; junction bases left unmatched: 13. The germline V gene has CDR1 DFQATT and CDR2 SNEGSKA (reference sequence). The CDR3 has 17 amino acids. CDR3 nucleotides: TGCAGTGCTAGAGGACCGTTGGGGGGGTCGCTTTCCTACGAGCAGTACTTC. It translates to CSARGPLGGSLSYEQYF.

The table lists this clonotype with a count of one. Given a much more abundant clone one base away, this may be a read error. This sequence joins TRBV7-9 and TRBJ1-2; D is uncertain. The germline V gene has CDR1 SEHNR and CDR2 FQNEAQ (reference sequence). Trimming stripped 2 bases from V and 7 bases from J, with 5 bases between. The CDR3 contains 11 residues. The DNA for the CDR3 is TGTGCCAGCAGCTTATCAATTGGCTACACCTTC. It yields the protein CASSLSIGYTF.